This is a list of T cell receptor beta chains from one sample in a study of technical replicates of blood from a few donors. The protocol was immunoSEQ multiplex PCR, while the TCRdb copy is restricted to in-frame clones and leaves out a portion. The sample lists under 90,000 clones, just under 95% occurring once. The specimen was T cells isolated from PBMCs. These receptors came from a human donor in good health. Both conserved end residues are part of each CDR3. D genes are given only for firm matches. Size tells how often a clone was seen (once, few, many) or the class of an expanded clone, and some rows leave it out.

V	size	J	D	CDR3	DNA
TRBV5-6	once	TRBJ2-1	TRBD2	CASSLRTSQFF	TGTGCCAGCAGCTTGAGGACTAGTCAGTTCTTC
TRBV11-2	NA	TRBJ2-1	TRBD2	CASSLVGGTSGYNEQFF	TGTGCCAGCAGCTTAGTAGGGGGGACTAGCGGCTACAATGAGCAGTTCTTC
TRBV30	once	TRBJ1-5	NA	CAWSFPSRGQPQHF	TGTGCCTGGAGTTTCCCGAGCAGAGGTCAGCCCCAGCATTTT
TRBV27	NA	TRBJ1-5	NA	CASGEREQPQHF	TGTGCCAGCGGGGAGCGGGAGCAGCCCCAGCATTTT
TRBV5-4	NA	TRBJ1-1	NA	CASSLRDRGTEAFF	TGTGCCAGCAGCTTGAGGGATAGGGGGACTGAAGCTTTCTTT
TRBV5-1	NA	TRBJ1-4	TRBD1	CASSLGGQTSIEKLFF	TGCGCCAGCAGCTTGGGGGGACAGACGAGCATTGAAAAACTGTTTTTT
TRBV2	NA	TRBJ1-2	TRBD1	CASSDRGFGYGYTF	TGTGCCAGCAGTGACAGGGGGTTTGGGTATGGCTACACCTTC
TRBV7-7	NA	TRBJ2-1	NA	CASSAGAEGSNEQFF	TGTGCCAGCTCGGCGGGGGCGGAAGGTTCTAATGAGCAGTTCTTC
TRBV25-1	NA	TRBJ2-1	TRBD2	CASSPPPGLAGNNEQFF	TGTGCCAGCAGTCCCCCGCCGGGACTAGCGGGGAACAATGAGCAGTTCTTC
TRBV6-5	NA	TRBJ2-5	NA	CASRGGQLQETQYF	TGTGCCAGCAGGGGGGGACAGTTACAAGAGACCCAGTACTTC
TRBV6-5	NA	TRBJ2-2	NA	CASSKLLVSPGELFF	TGTGCCAGCAGTAAACTCCTAGTATCCCCCGGGGAGCTGTTTTTT
TRBV11-3	NA	TRBJ2-2	TRBD2	CASSLDLGGFHTGELFF	TGTGCCAGCAGCTTAGATTTGGGGGGGTTTCACACCGGGGAGCTGTTTTTT
TRBV19	NA	TRBJ2-2	TRBD1	CASSIPDRRTGELFF	TGTGCCAGTAGTATACCGGACAGGCGCACCGGGGAGCTGTTTTTT
TRBV4-1	NA	TRBJ2-1	TRBD2	CASSQVIAGVVYNEQFF	TGCGCCAGCAGCCAAGTAATAGCGGGGGTGGTATACAATGAGCAGTTCTTC
TRBV2	NA	TRBJ2-1	TRBD2	CASLDPYEREGYNEQFF	TGTGCCAGCTTGGACCCCTACGAGCGGGAGGGGTACAATGAGCAGTTCTTC
TRBV21-1	NA	TRBJ2-7	NA	CASSKEGRQGTYYEQYF	TGTGCCAGCAGCAAAGAGGGTAGACAGGGGACTTACTACGAGCAGTACTTC
TRBV28	once	TRBJ2-1	NA	CASNTYNEQFF	TGTGCCAGCAACACCTACAATGAGCAGTTCTTC
TRBV28	NA	TRBJ1-1	NA	CASFAGAEAFF	TGTGCCAGCTTTGCGGGGGCTGAAGCTTTCTTT
TRBV18	NA	TRBJ2-5	TRBD2	CASSPSIAGVGETQYF	TGTGCCAGCTCACCATCTATAGCGGGAGTCGGGGAGACCCAGTACTTC